What follows describes a single TCR beta chain. The sample is drawn from a study of shared clonotypes between healthy human individuals. Deep was the level used in running the assay. Sorted-subset replicate PCRs used 200 ng of genomic DNA. This amount corresponded to tens of thousands of T cell genomes. In the source study's methods: Owing to the provision of junction-only sequences devoid of quality scores by immunoSEQ, filtering differed. This table comes from immunoSEQ multiplex PCR, and its TCRdb copy is limited to in-frame clones, with some not included. The V and J calls and clone size were taken over from that table, and D and trimming were inferred from the DNA. The table lists about a million clones, around three quarters of them singletons, with more than 0.85% in the top ten. Germline values: CDR1 MNHNY, CDR2 SVGAGI (reference sequence). The CDR3 is made up of 11 amino acids. The V end lost 6 bases, the J end lost 3 bases, and 5 bases lay between the germline ends.

Healthy HIV-negative adults without recent acute infections or vaccinations served as donors. Material: memory CD4+ T cells from PBMCs. The subset is: CD45RA-negative fraction. The rearrangement joins TRBV6-6 to TRBJ1-1; D is ambiguous. The clonotype was recovered from a man younger than 35 in good health. Some clones in this sample may be carry-over from other donors' samples. CDR3 DNA sequence: TGTGCCAGCAGGGAATACACTGAAGCTTTCTTT. It codes for CASREYTEAFF.